This T cell receptor beta chain was documented in a study of blood T cells in healthy people across ages. About the study: About one barcoded TCR beta cDNA was captured per two T cells.

Study-level points and caveats: Changes in expanded clonotypes were possibly confounded, as the CMV status of donors was unknown.

Germline-derived CDR1 and CDR2 are KGHDR and SFDVKD. CDR3 length: 13 residues. This clonotype was seen just once. Its antigen remains unidentified. With a J-beta primer mix and a sample-barcoded 5' primer, a second PCR ran about 7 to 12 cycles. Individual samples furnished no less than 2.5 million CDR3-containing paired-end reads apiece. In TCRdb, the 5' RACE reads were re-called with MiXCR into one record per CDR3 protein. The sample contains 890,000 or so distinct CDR3 sequences, 55% to 65% of which appear only once. The chain combines TRBV24-1 with TRBJ2-7, with D unclear. The DNA end is a closer match to TRBJ2-5, so the J assignment may be wrong. The sequencing sample was made of blood. This TCR derives from a man younger than 45 in good health. The CDR3: CATSEVYQETQYF. CDR3 bases: TGTGCCACCAGTGAAGTCTACCAAGAGACCCAGTACTTC.